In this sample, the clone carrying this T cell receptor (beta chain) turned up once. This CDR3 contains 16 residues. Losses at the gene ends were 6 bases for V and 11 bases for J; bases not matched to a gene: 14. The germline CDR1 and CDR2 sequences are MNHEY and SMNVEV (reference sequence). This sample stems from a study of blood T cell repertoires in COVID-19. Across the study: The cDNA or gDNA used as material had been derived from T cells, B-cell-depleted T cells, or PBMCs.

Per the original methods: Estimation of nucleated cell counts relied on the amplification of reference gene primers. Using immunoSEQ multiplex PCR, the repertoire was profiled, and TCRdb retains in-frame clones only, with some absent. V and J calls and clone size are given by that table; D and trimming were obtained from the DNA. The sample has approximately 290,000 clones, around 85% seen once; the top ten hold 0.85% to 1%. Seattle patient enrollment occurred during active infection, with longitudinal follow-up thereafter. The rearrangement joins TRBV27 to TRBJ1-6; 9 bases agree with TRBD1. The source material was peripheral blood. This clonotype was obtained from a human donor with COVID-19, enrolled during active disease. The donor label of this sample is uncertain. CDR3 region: CASSLGGTGGLTPLHF. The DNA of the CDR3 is TGTGCCAGCAGCCTGGGGGGAACAGGGGGCCTGACACCCCTCCACTTT.